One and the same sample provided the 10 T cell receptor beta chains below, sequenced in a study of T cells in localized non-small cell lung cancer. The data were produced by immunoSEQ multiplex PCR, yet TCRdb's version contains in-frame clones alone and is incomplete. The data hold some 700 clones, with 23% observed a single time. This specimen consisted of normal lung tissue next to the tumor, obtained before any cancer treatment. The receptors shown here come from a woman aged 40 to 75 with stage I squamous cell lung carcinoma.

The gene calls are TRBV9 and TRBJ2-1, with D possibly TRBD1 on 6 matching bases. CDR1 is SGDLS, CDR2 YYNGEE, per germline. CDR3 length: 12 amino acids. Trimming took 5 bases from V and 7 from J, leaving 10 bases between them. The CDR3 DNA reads TGTGCCAGCAGTGGGGGCTATAATGAGCAGTTCTTC. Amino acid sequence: CASSGGYNEQFF.

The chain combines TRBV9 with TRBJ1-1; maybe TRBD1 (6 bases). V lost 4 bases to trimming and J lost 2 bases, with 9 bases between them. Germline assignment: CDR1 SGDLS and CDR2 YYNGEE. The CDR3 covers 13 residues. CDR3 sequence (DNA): TGTGCCAGCAGCCAACAGGGAAACACTGAAGCTTTCTTT. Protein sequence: CASSQQGNTEAFF.

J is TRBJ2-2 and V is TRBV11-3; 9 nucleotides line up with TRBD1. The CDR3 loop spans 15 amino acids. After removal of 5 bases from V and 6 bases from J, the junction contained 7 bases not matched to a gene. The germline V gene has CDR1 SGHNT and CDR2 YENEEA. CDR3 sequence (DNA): TGTGCCAGCAGCATGGGGACAGGGAGGGCCGGGGAGCTGTTTTTT. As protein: CASSMGTGRAGELFF.

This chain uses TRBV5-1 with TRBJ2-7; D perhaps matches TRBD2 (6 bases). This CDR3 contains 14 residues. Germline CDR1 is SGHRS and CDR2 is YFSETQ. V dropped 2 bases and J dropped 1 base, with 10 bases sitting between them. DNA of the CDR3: TGCGCCAGCAGCTTTAGAGGAGGGTCCTACGAGCAGTACTTC. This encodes CASSFRGGSYEQYF.

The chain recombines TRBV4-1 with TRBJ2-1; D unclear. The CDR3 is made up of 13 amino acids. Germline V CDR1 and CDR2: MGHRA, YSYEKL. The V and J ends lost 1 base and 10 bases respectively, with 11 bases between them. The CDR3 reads CASSQVQVEEQFF. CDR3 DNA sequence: TGCGCCAGCAGCCAAGTCCAGGTTGAAGAGCAGTTCTTC.

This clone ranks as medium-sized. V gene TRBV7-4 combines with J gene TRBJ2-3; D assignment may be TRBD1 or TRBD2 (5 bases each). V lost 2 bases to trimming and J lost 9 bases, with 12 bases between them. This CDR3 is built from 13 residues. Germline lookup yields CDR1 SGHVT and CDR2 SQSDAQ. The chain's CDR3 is CASSLRGVETQYF. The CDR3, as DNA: TGTGCCAGCAGCTTAAGAGGGGTTGAAACGCAGTATTTT.

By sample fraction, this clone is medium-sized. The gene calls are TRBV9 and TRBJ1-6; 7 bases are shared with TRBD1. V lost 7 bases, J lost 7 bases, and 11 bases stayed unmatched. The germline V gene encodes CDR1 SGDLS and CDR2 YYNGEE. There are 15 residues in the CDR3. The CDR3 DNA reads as TGTGCCAGCTACGGGGCAGGGGGAAAAAATTCACCCCTCCACTTT. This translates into CASYGAGGKNSPLHF.

The CDR3 spells CASSLALGRGNQPQHF. The CDR3 DNA follows: TGTGCCAGCAGCTTGGCCTTAGGCAGGGGCAATCAGCCCCAGCATTTT. The genes are TRBV11-3 and TRBJ1-5; D is perhaps TRBD1 (5 bases). The length of the CDR3 is 16 residues. V gave up 3 bases and J gave up 2 bases, with 14 bases separating them. Germline CDR1 is SGHNT and CDR2 is YENEEA. Supplemented by reference TRBV11-3 and TRBJ1-5, the full variable domain reads EAGVVQSPRYKIIEKKQPVAFWCNPISGHNTLYWYLQNLGQGPELLIRYENEEAVDDSQLPKDRFSAERLKGVDSTLKIQPAELGDSAVYLCASSLALGRGNQPQHFGDGTRLSIL.

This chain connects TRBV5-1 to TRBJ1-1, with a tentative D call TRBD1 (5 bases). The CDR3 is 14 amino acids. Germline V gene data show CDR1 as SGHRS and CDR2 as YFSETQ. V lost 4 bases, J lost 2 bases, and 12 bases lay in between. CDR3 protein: CASSPQTANTEAFF. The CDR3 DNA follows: TGCGCCAGCAGCCCGCAGACAGCAAACACTGAAGCTTTCTTT.

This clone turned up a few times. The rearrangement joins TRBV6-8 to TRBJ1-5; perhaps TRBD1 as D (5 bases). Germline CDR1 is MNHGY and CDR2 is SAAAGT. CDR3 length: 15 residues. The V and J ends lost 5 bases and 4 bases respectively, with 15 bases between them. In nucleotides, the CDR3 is TGTGCCAGCAGTATCGGTTTAGGGGATAATCAGCCCCAGCATTTT. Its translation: CASSIGLGDNQPQHF.